The 3 T cell receptor beta chains given below trace back to one sample, sequenced in a study of shared clonotypes between healthy human individuals. Libraries were prepared by immunoSEQ multiplex PCR; TCRdb keeps only in-frame clonotypes and omits some of them. Among some 2,000,000 clones listed, 95% were seen once. The material sequenced was naive CD4+ T cells sorted from blood. Subset here: CD45RA+ positively selected. These TCRs come from a man between 18 and 35 years old in good health.

The chain uses TRBV7-2 and TRBJ2-1, with TRBD2 as a possible D gene (5 bases). The V end was cut by 4 bases, the J end by 8 bases, with 15 bases between. Germline V gene sequence: CDR1 SGHTA, CDR2 FQGNSA. The CDR3 totals 14 residues. The CDR3 sequence: CASSSYLLGYEQFF. CDR3 DNA: TGTGCCAGCAGCTCTTATTTACTAGGGTATGAGCAGTTCTTC. The entire variable domain, with the rest obtained from reference TRBV7-2 and TRBJ2-1, is as follows: GAGVSQSPSNKVTEKGKDVELRCDPISGHTALYWYRQSLGQGLEFLIYFQGNSAPDKSGLPSDRFSAERTGGSVSTLTIQRTQQEDSAVYLCASSSYLLGYEQFFGPGTRLTVL.

The CDR3 loop is CASSFTRNTEAFF. The CDR3 nucleotides read TGTGCCAGCAGCTTTACAAGAAACACTGAAGCTTTCTTT. J is TRBJ1-1 and V is TRBV5-5; D call uncertain. The CDR3 has 13 amino acids. CDR1 is SGHKS and CDR2 is YYEKEE in the germline V gene (reference sequence). Trimming stripped 2 bases from V and 2 bases from J, with 7 bases between.

The rearrangement joins TRBV7-9 to TRBJ1-2; D perhaps matches TRBD1 (5 bases). The ends were cut back, 5 bases at V and 4 bases at J, with 14 bases in the middle. Germline values: CDR1 SEHNR, CDR2 FQNEAQ (reference sequence). The CDR3 sequence is 14 residues long. The CDR3: CASSQGSGTYGYTF. Written as DNA, the CDR3 is TGTGCCAGCAGCCAAGGGTCAGGGACCTATGGCTACACCTTC. Full variable domain (rest looked up from reference TRBV7-9 and TRBJ1-2): DTGVSQNPRHKITKRGQNVTFRCDPISEHNRLYWYRQTLGQGPEFLTYFQNEAQLEKSRLLSDRFSAERPKGSFSTLEIQRTEQGDSAMYLCASSQGSGTYGYTFGSGTRLTVV.